Shown below are 9 T cell receptor beta chains from a single sample sequenced in a study of T cells in localized non-small cell lung cancer. The method was immunoSEQ multiplex PCR; TCRdb's version includes in-frame clones alone and lacks a portion of them. This table holds tens of thousands of clones, around 83% found once. The sample consisted of PBMCs, taken before any cancer treatment. The origin of the receptors is a man between 40 and 70 years old with stage II lung adenocarcinoma.

The chain couples TRBV9 to TRBJ1-2; TRBD1 aligns across 7 bases. The length of the CDR3 is 15 residues. Looked up from germline, CDR1 is SGDLS and CDR2 is YYNGEE. The J segment lost 5 bases and the V segment lost 3 bases, leaving 10 bases of the junction unmatched. The CDR3 coding sequence is TGTGCCAGCAGCGCCGAGACAGGGAGAGGTTATGGCTACACCTTC. Amino acids: CASSAETGRGYGYTF.

This clone came up once. Here the CDR3 reads CASSSGQSSYEQYF. The CDR3 bases are TGTGCCAGCAGTTCGGGACAAAGCTCCTACGAGCAGTACTTC. The chain combines TRBV27 with TRBJ2-7; maybe TRBD1 (6 bases). This CDR3 has 14 amino acids. The germline V gene encodes CDR1 MNHEY and CDR2 SMNVEV (reference sequence). The V end lost 4 bases, the J end lost 0 bases, and 10 bases lay between the germline ends.

The chain joins TRBV5-6 to TRBJ2-1, with D unresolved. This CDR3 is built from 16 residues. V was pared by 3 bases and J by 3 bases, with 16 bases between. Germline CDR1 SGHDT, CDR2 YYEEEE. The CDR3 nucleotides are TGTGCCAGCAGCTACCTTAGCAGTGATGACTACAATGAGCAGTTCTTC. The encoded protein is CASSYLSSDDYNEQFF.

J is TRBJ2-5 and V is TRBV6-6, with 12 bases fitting TRBD2. Germline lookup yields CDR1 MNHNY and CDR2 SVGAGI (reference sequence). CDR3 length: 15 residues. The V and J ends lost 6 bases and 4 bases, in that order; junction bases with no gene match: 6. Here the CDR3 reads CASSLPTSGRETQYF. CDR3 DNA: TGTGCCAGCAGCTTACCGACTAGCGGGAGAGAGACCCAGTACTTC.

CDR3 nucleotide sequence: TGCGCCAGCAGCCTCTGGGGGGCGGGAGAGATTCAAGAGACCCAGTACTTC. Its translation is CASSLWGAGEIQETQYF. The chain recombines TRBV4-1 with TRBJ2-5; a weak D match, TRBD2 (7 bases). CDR1 and CDR2 from the germline V gene are MGHRA and YSYEKL. Deletions cut 4 bases from V and 2 bases from J, with 20 bases between. CDR3 length: 17 residues.

In its sample, this clone was seen a few times. For the CDR3, the DNA is TGCGCCAGCAGCCCGGGTGGCAGGGCGACCCGAAACATTCAGTACTTC. This encodes CASSPGGRATRNIQYF. This chain links TRBV5-1 with TRBJ2-4, with D possibly matching TRBD1 (5 bases). Germline lookup yields CDR1 SGHRS and CDR2 YFSETQ. With 4 bases removed from V and 6 bases from J, the gap between germline ends came to 20 bases. This CDR3 region has 16 residues. Based on the CDR3 plus reference TRBV5-1 and TRBJ2-4, the full variable domain is KAGVTQTPRYLIKTRGQQVTLSCSPISGHRSVSWYQQTPGQGLQFLFEYFSETQRNKGNFPGRFSGRQFSNSRSEMNVSTLELGDSALYLCASSPGGRATRNIQYFGAGTRLSVL.

The chain uses TRBV5-4 and TRBJ2-6, with 8 bases matching TRBD1. Trimming took 4 bases from V and 0 from J; bases not matched to a gene: 9. This CDR3 is 18 amino acids long. Germline V CDR1 and CDR2: SGHNT, YYREEE (reference sequence). CDR3 DNA sequence: TGTGCCAGCAGCAAGGGACAGGAGAAGTACTCTGGGGCCAACGTCCTGACTTTC. This gives the protein CASSKGQEKYSGANVLTF.

The V gene is TRBV19, the J gene TRBJ2-2, with D possibly matching TRBD2 (6 bases). CDR3 length: 18 residues. The germline gives CDR1 LNHDA, CDR2 SQIVND (reference sequence). Trimming left V 7 bases short and J 4 bases short, with 25 bases between. The CDR3 spells CASTVAQTTGTRTGELFF. Written as DNA, the CDR3 is TGTGCCAGTACAGTTGCCCAAACCACCGGGACTCGCACCGGGGAGCTGTTTTTT.

The gene calls are TRBV23-1 and TRBJ2-7; D tentatively reads TRBD1 or TRBD2 (5 bases each). TRBV23-1 counts as an open reading frame of uncertain function. Between the trimmed V and J ends, which lost 2 bases and 5 bases, there was a span of 22 bases. The CDR3 runs to 17 residues. This CDR3 is CASSQINRDLASDEQYF. CDR3 coding DNA: TGCGCCAGCAGTCAAATTAACCGGGACCTTGCCTCTGACGAGCAGTACTTC.